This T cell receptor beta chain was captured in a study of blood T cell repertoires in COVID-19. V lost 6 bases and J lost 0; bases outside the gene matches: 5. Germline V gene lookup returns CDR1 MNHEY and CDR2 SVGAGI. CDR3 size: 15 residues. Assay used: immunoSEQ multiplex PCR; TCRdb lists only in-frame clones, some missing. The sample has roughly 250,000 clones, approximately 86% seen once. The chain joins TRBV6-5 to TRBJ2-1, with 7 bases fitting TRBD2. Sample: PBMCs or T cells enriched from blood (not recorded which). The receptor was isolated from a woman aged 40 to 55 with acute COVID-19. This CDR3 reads CASSRDYHSYNEQFF. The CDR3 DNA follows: TGTGCCAGCAGCCGGGACTACCACTCCTACAATGAGCAGTTCTTC.